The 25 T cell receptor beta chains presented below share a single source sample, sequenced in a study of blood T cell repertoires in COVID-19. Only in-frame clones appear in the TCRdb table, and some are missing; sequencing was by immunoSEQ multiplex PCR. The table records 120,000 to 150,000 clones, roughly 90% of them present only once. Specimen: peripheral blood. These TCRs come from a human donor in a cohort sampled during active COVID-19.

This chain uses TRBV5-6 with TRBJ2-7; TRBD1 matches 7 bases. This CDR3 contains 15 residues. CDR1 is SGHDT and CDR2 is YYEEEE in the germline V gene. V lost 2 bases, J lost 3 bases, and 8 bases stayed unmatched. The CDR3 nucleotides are TGTGCCAGCAGCTTCGGACAGGCATGGGACTACGAGCAGTACTTC. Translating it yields CASSFGQAWDYEQYF. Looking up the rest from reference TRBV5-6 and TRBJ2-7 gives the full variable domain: DAGVTQSPTHLIKTRGQQVTLRCSPKSGHDTVSWYQQALGQGPQFIFQYYEEEERQRGNFPDRFSGHQFPNYSSELNVNALLLGDSALYLCASSFGQAWDYEQYFGPGTRLTVT.

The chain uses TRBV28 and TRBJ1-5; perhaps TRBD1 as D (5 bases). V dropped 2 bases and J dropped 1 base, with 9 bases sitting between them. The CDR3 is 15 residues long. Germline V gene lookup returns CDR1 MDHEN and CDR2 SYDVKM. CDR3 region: CASSLPGGSNQPQHF. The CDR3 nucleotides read TGTGCCAGCAGTTTACCCGGGGGGAGCAATCAGCCCCAGCATTTT.

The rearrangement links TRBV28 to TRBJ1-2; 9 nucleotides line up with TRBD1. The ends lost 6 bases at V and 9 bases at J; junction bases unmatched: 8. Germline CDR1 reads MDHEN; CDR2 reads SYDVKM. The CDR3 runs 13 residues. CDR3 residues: CASSLGQGRSYTF. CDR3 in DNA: TGTGCCAGCAGCCTGGGACAGGGACGTAGCTACACCTTC.

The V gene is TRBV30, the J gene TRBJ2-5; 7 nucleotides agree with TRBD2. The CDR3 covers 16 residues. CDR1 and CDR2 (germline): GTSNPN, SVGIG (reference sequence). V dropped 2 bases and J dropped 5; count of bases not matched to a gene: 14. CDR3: CAWSIGTWGGMETQYF. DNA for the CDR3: TGTGCCTGGAGTATCGGGACTTGGGGAGGGATGGAGACCCAGTACTTC.

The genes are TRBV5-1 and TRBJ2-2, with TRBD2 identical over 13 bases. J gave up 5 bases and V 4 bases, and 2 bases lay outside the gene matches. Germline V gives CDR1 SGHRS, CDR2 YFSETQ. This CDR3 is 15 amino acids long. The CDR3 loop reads CASSMGLAGTGELFF. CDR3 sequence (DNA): TGCGCCAGCAGCATGGGACTAGCGGGGACCGGGGAGCTGTTTTTT.

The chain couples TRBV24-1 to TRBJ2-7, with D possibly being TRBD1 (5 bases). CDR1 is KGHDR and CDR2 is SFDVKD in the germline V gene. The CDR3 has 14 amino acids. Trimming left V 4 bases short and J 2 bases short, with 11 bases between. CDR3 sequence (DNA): TGTGCCACCAGTGACTCCGACAGAACCTACGAGCAGTACTTC. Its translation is CATSDSDRTYEQYF.

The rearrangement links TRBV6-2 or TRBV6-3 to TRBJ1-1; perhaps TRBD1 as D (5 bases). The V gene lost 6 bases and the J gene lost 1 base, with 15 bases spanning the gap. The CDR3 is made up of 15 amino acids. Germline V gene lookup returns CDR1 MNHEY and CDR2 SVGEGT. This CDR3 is CASSPGHWENTEAFF. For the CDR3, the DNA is TGTGCCAGCAGCCCAGGACACTGGGAGAACACTGAAGCTTTCTTT.

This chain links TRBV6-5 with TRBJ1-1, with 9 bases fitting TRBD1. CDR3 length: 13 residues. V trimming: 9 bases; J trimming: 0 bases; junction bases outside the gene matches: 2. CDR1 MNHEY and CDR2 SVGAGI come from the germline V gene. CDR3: CASRDRVNTEAFF. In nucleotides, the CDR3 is TGTGCCAGTAGGGACAGGGTGAACACTGAAGCTTTCTTT.

In DNA, the CDR3 is TGCGCCAGCAGCCCATCTGGGAGGGGGGTCGAGCAGTACTTC. Translated, it gives CASSPSGRGVEQYF. The chain links TRBV4-1 to TRBJ2-7; D is perhaps TRBD2 (7 bases). Trimming left V 4 bases short and J 6 bases short, with 16 bases between. CDR1 and CDR2 from the germline V gene are MGHRA and YSYEKL. The CDR3 loop spans 14 amino acids.

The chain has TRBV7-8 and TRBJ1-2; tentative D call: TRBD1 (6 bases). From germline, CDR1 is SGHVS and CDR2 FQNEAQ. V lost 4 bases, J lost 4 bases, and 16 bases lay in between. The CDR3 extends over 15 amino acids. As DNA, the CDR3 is TGTGCCAGCAGCTCCGGACAGAGTTTATCCTATGGCTACACCTTC. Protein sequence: CASSSGQSLSYGYTF.

The CDR3 loop is CASSFDRGLGYTF. For the CDR3, the DNA is TGTGCCAGCAGCTTCGACAGGGGGCTTGGCTACACCTTC. The chain has TRBV6-5 and TRBJ1-2; TRBD1 matches 10 bases. The V gene's germline CDR1 is MNHEY and CDR2 SVGAGI. The CDR3 runs to 13 residues. J gave up 7 bases and V 6 bases, and 5 bases lay outside the gene matches.

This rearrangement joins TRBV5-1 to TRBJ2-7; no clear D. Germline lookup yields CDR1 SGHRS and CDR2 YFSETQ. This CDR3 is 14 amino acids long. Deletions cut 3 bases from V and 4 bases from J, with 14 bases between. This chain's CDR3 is CASSSDRSGYEQYF. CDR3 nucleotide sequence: TGCGCCAGCAGCTCGGATCGATCCGGGTACGAGCAGTACTTC.

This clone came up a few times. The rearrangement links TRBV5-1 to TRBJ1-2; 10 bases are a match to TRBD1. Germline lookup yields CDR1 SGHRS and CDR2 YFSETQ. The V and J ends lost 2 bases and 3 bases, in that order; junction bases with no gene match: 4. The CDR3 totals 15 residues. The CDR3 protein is CASSFGTGEHYGYTF. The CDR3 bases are TGCGCCAGCAGCTTCGGGACAGGGGAACACTATGGCTACACCTTC.

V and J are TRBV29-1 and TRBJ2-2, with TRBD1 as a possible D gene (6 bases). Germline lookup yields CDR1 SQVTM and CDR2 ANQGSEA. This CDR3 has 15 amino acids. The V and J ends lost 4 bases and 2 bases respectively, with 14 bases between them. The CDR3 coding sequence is TGCAGCGTTGGGGGTGGGACACCCAACACCGGGGAGCTGTTTTTT. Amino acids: CSVGGGTPNTGELFF.

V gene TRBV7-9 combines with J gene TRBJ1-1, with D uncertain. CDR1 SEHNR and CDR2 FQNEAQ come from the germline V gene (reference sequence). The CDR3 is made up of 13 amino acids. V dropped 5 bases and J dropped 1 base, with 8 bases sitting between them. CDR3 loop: CASSPVSNTEAFF. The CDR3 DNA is TGTGCCAGCAGCCCAGTATCGAACACTGAAGCTTTCTTT. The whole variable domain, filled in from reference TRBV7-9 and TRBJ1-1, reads DTGVSQNPRHKITKRGQNVTFRCDPISEHNRLYWYRQTLGQGPEFLTYFQNEAQLEKSRLLSDRFSAERPKGSFSTLEIQRTEQGDSAMYLCASSPVSNTEAFFGQGTRLTVV.

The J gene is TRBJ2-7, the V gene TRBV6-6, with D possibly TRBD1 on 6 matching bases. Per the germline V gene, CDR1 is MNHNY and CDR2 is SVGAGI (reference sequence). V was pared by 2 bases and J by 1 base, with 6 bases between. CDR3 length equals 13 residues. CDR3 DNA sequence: TGTGCCAGCAGTTACGACAGGTCCTACGAGCAGTACTTC. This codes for CASSYDRSYEQYF.

DNA of the CDR3: TGTGCCAGCAGCTTAGGACTAGCGGGCACAGATACGCAGTATTTT. Its translation is CASSLGLAGTDTQYF. The chain has TRBV7-2 and TRBJ2-3; TRBD2 aligns across 9 bases. CDR1 is SGHTA and CDR2 is FQGNSA in the germline V gene. The ends lost 1 base at V and 1 base at J; junction bases unmatched: 0. CDR3 length: 15 amino acids.

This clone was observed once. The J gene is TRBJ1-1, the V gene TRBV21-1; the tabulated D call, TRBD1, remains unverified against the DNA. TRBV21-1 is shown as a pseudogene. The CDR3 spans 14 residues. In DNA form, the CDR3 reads TGTGCCAGCCGTGGTAAAGGGGATGGGACTGAAGCTTTCTTT. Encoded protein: CASRGKGDGTEAFF.

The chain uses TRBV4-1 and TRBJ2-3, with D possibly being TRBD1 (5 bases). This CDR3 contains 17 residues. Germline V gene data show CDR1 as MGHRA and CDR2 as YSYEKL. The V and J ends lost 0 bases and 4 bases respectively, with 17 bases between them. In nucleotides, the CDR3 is TGCGCCAGCAGCCAAGATTGGAACGTTCTAGGGGCAGATACGCAGTATTTT. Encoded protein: CASSQDWNVLGADTQYF.

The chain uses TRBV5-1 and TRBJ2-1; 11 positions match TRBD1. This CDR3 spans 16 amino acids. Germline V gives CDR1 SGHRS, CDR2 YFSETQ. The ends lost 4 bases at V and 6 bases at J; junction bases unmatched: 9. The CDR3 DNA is TGCGCCAGCAGCAACGGACAGGGGGCGGGTAGCAATGAGCAGTTCTTC. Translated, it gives CASSNGQGAGSNEQFF.

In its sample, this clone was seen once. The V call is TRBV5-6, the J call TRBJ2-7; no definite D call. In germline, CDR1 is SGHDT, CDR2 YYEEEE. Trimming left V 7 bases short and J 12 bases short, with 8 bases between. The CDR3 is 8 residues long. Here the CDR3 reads CASRPGYF. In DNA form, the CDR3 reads TGTGCCAGCCGGCCGGGGTACTTC.

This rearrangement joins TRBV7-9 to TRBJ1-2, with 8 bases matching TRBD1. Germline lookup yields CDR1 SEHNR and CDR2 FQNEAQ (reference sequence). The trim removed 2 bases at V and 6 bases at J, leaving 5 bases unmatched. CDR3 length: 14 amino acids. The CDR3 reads CASSLSQGADGYTF. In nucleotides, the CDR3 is TGTGCCAGCAGCTTAAGCCAGGGGGCTGATGGCTACACCTTC.

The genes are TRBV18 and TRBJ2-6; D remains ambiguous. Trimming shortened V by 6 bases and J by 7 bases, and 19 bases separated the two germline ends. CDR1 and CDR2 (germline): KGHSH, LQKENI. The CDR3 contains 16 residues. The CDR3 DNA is TGTGCCAGCTCCCCTGCTGGTACTCTGGGCGCCAACGTCCTGACTTTC. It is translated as CASSPAGTLGANVLTF.

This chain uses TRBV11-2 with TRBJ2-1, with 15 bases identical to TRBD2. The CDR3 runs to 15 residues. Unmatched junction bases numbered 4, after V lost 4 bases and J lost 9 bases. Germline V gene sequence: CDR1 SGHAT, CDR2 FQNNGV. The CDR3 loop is CASSSGLAGGTEQFF. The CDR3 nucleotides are TGTGCCAGCAGCTCCGGACTAGCGGGGGGGACTGAGCAGTTCTTC. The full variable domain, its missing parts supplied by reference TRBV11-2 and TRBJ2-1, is EAGVAQSPRYKIIEKRQSVAFWCNPISGHATLYWYQQILGQGPKLLIQFQNNGVVDDSQLPKDRFSAERLKGVDSTLKIQPAKLEDSAVYLCASSSGLAGGTEQFFGPGTRLTVL.

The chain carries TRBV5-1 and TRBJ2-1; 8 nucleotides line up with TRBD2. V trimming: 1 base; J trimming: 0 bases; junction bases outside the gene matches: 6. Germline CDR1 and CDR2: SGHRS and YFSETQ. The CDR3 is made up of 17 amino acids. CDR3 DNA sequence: TGCGCCAGCAGCTTGTCGTTAGCGGGAAACTCCTACAATGAGCAGTTCTTC. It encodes CASSLSLAGNSYNEQFF.